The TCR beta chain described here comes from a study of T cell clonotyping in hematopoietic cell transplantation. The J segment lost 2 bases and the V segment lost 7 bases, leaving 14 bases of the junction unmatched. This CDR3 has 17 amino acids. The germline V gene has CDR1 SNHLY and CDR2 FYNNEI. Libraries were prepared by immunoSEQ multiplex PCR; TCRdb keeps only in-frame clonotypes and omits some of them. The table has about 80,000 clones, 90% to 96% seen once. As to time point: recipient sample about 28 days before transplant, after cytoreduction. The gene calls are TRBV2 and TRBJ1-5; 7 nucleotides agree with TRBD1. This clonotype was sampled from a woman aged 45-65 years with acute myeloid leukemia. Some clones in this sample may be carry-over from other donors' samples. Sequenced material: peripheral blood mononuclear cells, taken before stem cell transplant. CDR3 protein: CASTRSLGTVGNQPQHF. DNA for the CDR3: TGTGCCAGCACCAGGAGTTTAGGGACAGTCGGCAATCAGCCCCAGCATTTT. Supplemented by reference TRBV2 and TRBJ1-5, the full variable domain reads EPEVTQTPSHQVTQMGQEVILRCVPISNHLYFYWYRQILGQKVEFLVSFYNNEISEKSEIFDDQFSVERPDGSNFTLKIRSTKLEDSAMYFCASTRSLGTVGNQPQHFGDGTRLSIL.